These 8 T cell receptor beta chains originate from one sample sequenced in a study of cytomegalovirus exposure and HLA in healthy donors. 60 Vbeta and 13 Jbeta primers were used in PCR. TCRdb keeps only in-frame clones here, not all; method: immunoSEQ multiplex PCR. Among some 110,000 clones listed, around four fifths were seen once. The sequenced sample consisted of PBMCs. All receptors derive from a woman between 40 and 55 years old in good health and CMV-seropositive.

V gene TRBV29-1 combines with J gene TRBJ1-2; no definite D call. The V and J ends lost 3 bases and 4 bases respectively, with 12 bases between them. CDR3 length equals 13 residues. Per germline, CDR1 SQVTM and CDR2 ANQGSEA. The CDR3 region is CSVEWEVGYGYTF. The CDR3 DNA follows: TGCAGCGTTGAGTGGGAGGTCGGCTATGGCTACACCTTC.

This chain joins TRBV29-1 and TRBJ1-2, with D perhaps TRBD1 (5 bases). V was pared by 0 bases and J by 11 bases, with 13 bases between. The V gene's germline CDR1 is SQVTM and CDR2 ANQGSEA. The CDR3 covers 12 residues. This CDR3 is CSVEDKKGRYTF. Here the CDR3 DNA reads TGCAGCGTTGAAGATAAAAAGGGGCGGTACACCTTC.

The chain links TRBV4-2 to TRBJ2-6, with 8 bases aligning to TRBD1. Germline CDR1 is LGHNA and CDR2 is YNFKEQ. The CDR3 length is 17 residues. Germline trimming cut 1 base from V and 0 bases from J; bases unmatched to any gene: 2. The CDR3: CASSQGDRFSGANVLTF. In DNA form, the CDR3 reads TGTGCCAGCAGCCAAGGGGACAGGTTCTCTGGGGCCAACGTCCTGACTTTC.

The CDR3 reads CASSRTGGGNYGYTF. CDR3 DNA: TGCGCCAGCAGCCGGACAGGGGGCGGAAACTATGGCTACACCTTC. The chain recombines TRBV4-1 with TRBJ1-2, with TRBD1 matching 11 bases. Germline V gene data show CDR1 as MGHRA and CDR2 as YSYEKL. V lost 4 bases to trimming and J lost 2 bases; unmatched junction nucleotides: 3. The CDR3 covers 15 residues.

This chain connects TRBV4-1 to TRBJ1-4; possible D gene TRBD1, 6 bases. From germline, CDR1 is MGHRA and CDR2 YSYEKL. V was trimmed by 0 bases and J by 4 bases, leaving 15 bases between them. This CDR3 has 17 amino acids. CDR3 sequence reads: CASSQDRGWGHNEKLFF. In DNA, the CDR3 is TGCGCCAGCAGCCAAGATCGGGGTTGGGGGCATAATGAAAAACTGTTTTTT.

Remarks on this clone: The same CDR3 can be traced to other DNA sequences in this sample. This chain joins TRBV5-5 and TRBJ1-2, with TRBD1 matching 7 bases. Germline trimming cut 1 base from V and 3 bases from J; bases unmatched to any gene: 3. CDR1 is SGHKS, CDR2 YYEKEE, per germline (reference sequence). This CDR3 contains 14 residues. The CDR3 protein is CASSLTGVDYGYTF. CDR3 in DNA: TGTGCCAGCAGCTTGACAGGGGTGGACTATGGCTACACCTTC.

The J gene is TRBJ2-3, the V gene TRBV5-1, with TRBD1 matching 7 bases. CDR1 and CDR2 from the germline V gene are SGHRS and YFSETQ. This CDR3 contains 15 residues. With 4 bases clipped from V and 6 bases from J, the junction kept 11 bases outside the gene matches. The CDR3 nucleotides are TGCGCCAGCAGCGCCACGACAGGGCCGCGGGATACGCAGTATTTT. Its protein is CASSATTGPRDTQYF. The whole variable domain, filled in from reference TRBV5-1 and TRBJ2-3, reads KAGVTQTPRYLIKTRGQQVTLSCSPISGHRSVSWYQQTPGQGLQFLFEYFSETQRNKGNFPGRFSGRQFSNSRSEMNVSTLELGDSALYLCASSATTGPRDTQYFGPGTRLTVL.

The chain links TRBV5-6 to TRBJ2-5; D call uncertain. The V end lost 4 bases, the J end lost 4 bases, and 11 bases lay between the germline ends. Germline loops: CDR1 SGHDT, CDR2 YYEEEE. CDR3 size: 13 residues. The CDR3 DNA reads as TGTGCCAGCAGCAGTTGGCGGTCAGAGACCCAGTACTTC. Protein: CASSSWRSETQYF.